A single T cell receptor beta chain is shown here with its context. Extracted RNA was reverse transcribed into cDNA, the sequencing template. Profiling relied on immunoSEQ multiplex PCR, and the TCRdb table lists in-frame clones only, not all of them. The sample has about 250,000 clones; 60% are singletons. CDR3 length: 13 amino acids. CDR1 MNHEY and CDR2 SMNVEV come from the germline V gene (reference sequence). Trimming pared 4 bases from V and 0 bases from J, leaving 7 bases between. Described treatment: oral pan-JAK inhibitor, 5-10 mg twice daily. This entry is derived from a study of CD8+ T cells in alopecia areata. Study at large: Treated patients swallowed 5 to 10 mg of oral tofacitinib twice daily.

This sample comprised CD4+ T cells sorted from blood, obtained around week 53, from a patient treated with tofacitinib. The gene calls are TRBV27 and TRBJ2-7, with D unresolved. This receptor was obtained from a human donor with alopecia areata. The CDR3: CASSWASSYEQYF. In DNA form, the CDR3 reads TGTGCCAGCAGTTGGGCGAGCTCCTACGAGCAGTACTTC.